Presented here are 20 T cell receptor beta chains from one specimen sequenced in a study of T cells in Graves' hyperthyroidism and ophthalmopathy. Researchers took RNA transcripts and amplified the TCR beta CDR3 regions from them. With the HTBI primer set, the TCR CDR3 went through a first round of RT-PCR. Using its own MiXCR run on the multiplex PCR reads, TCRdb lists one record per CDR3 protein. The table lists under 350,000 distinct CDR3 sequences, about 20% of them singletons, with under 55% in the top ten. Sequenced: blood. The source is a woman in her fifties or sixties with Graves' hyperthyroidism.

Ten or more counts support this clonotype. This chain joins TRBV30 and TRBJ2-7; TRBD1 matches at 8 bases. CDR1 and CDR2 from the germline V gene are GTSNPN and SVGIG (reference sequence). The trim removed 7 bases at V and 1 base at J, leaving 6 bases unmatched. The CDR3 runs 13 residues. CDR3 bases: TGTGCCTCACGGGACAGGCTTTCCTACGAGCAGTACTTC. It yields the protein CASRDRLSYEQYF.

This clonotype was detected only a few times. The chain combines TRBV20-1 with TRBJ1-2; 8 nucleotides align to TRBD1. V was pared by 4 bases and J by 7 bases, with 14 bases of the junction left unmatched. The CDR3 runs 15 residues. The germline V gene has CDR1 DFQATT and CDR2 SNEGSKA (reference sequence). In DNA, the CDR3 is TGCAGTGCTATCCAGGGGGCGTCAGAATCGGTTGGCTACACCTTC. Its translation: CSAIQGASESVGYTF.

V and J are TRBV7-3 and TRBJ2-2; TRBD1 matches at 7 bases. V shed 10 bases, J shed 2 bases, and the junction held 4 bases outside the gene matches. Per the germline V gene, CDR1 is SGHTA and CDR2 is FQGTGA. The CDR3 length is 13 residues. The CDR3 loop is CATGQANTGELFF. The DNA for the CDR3 is TGTGCCACCGGACAGGCCAACACCGGGGAGCTGTTTTTT.

This clonotype was picked up many times. The chain employs TRBV27 and TRBJ1-4; maybe TRBD1 (6 bases). Germline lookup yields CDR1 MNHEY and CDR2 SMNVEV (reference sequence). This CDR3 region has 14 residues. V lost 4 bases, J lost 8 bases, and 14 bases lay in between. CDR3 in amino acids: CASSSWGGLEKLFF. The CDR3, as DNA: TGTGCCAGCAGTTCCTGGGGGGGCCTAGAAAAACTGTTTTTT.

In the case of this clonotype: This could be a read error, since a much larger clone is one nucleotide away. The chain carries TRBV27 and TRBJ2-7; 11 bases match TRBD2. The V and J ends lost 6 bases and 6 bases, in that order; junction bases with no gene match: 7. This CDR3 is 14 amino acids long. In germline, CDR1 is MNHEY, CDR2 SMNVEV (reference sequence). The CDR3: CASRLLAGESEQYF. The CDR3 DNA is TGTGCCAGCAGGCTACTAGCGGGAGAATCCGAGCAGTACTTC.

This clonotype was observed a handful of times. One end of the junction is discordant with germline, which a read error may explain. V usage is TRBV12-3 or TRBV12-4 and J usage is TRBJ2-1, with TRBD1 matching over 7 bases. The CDR3 is 14 residues long. The CDR3: CAISKGGAHNEQFF. The CDR3 DNA reads TGTGCCATCAGTAAAGGGGGCGCCCACAATGAGCAGTTCTTC.

Ten or more counts support this clonotype. The CDR3 DNA is TGTGCCAGCAGTTTCCGTGACTCGGGTGAGCCCCAGCATTTT. It specifies CASSFRDSGEPQHF. This chain connects TRBV27 to TRBJ1-5; no firm D call. The length of the CDR3 is 14 residues. Germline V gene data show CDR1 as MNHEY and CDR2 as SMNVEV (reference sequence). V gave up 3 bases and J gave up 8 bases, with 14 bases separating them.

This clonotype was detected ten times or more. This chain joins TRBV2 and TRBJ2-2; 8 bases are shared with TRBD2. Trimming cost V 4 bases and J 7 bases; bases outside gene matches: 8. The length of the CDR3 is 15 residues. Germline V gene data show CDR1 as SNHLY and CDR2 as FYNNEI. In DNA, the CDR3 is TGTGCCAGCAGTGCTGAGACTAGCGATGTCGGGGAGCTGTTTTTT. Its translation is CASSAETSDVGELFF.

This clonotype turned up a few times. J is TRBJ2-2 and V is TRBV6-6, with D possibly TRBD2 on 5 matching bases. This CDR3 comprises 14 residues. Per germline, CDR1 MNHNY and CDR2 SVGAGI (reference sequence). V was clipped by 2 bases and J by 5 bases, with 9 bases between them. CDR3 region: CASSYQPGTGELFF. DNA of the CDR3: TGTGCCAGCAGTTACCAGCCGGGGACCGGGGAGCTGTTTTTT.

V is TRBV24-1 and J is TRBJ2-3; 10 bases fit TRBD2. With V trimmed by 5 bases and J by 3 bases, 7 bases remained unmatched. In germline, CDR1 is KGHDR, CDR2 SFDVKD. CDR3 length equals 16 residues. Here the CDR3 DNA reads TGTGCCACCAGTGGTTCGGCTAGCGGGGGTACAGATACGCAGTATTTT. It encodes CATSGSASGGTDTQYF.

The rearrangement uses TRBV20-1 and TRBJ2-1, with D possibly being TRBD2 (6 bases). Per germline, CDR1 DFQATT and CDR2 SNEGSKA (reference sequence). Trimming removed 0 bases from V and 12 bases from J, with 12 bases in between. The CDR3 spans 12 residues. The CDR3 here is CSARDVGLGQFF. CDR3 coding DNA: TGCAGTGCTAGAGATGTGGGACTCGGGCAGTTCTTC.

In this sample, this clonotype turned up many times. V gene TRBV28 combines with J gene TRBJ2-7; 10 bases are shared with TRBD1. With V trimmed by 10 bases and J by 4 bases, 13 bases remained unmatched. The germline V gene encodes CDR1 MDHEN and CDR2 SYDVKM. CDR3 length: 15 amino acids. The CDR3 loop is CAISRVGQGLYEQYF. CDR3 nucleotides: TGTGCCATTTCTAGAGTGGGACAGGGGTTGTACGAGCAGTACTTC.

The chain recombines TRBV9 with TRBJ2-3; D gene uncertain. Germline V CDR1 and CDR2: SGDLS, YYNGEE. CDR3 length: 15 residues. Between the trimmed V and J ends, which lost 3 bases and 4 bases, there was a span of 15 bases. CDR3 nucleotide sequence: TGTGCCAGCAGCGAAACGACATCGGGCGCAGATACGCAGTATTTT. As protein: CASSETTSGADTQYF.

Comments on this clonotype: One base away lies a much larger clone, so this may be a sequencing read error. A read error is likely, as this CDR3 ends without the conserved phenylalanine or tryptophan. The chain joins TRBV2 to TRBJ1-3; perhaps TRBD1 as D (5 bases). Germline CDR1 reads SNHLY; CDR2 reads FYNNEI. Trimming cost V 7 bases and J 0 bases, with 22 bases left between them. The CDR3 runs to 18 residues. The CDR3, as DNA: TGTGCCAGCACCCTGGGGCCCGGCAGGACCTACTCTGGAAACACCATATATTTG. It specifies CASTLGPGRTYSGNTIYL.

This clonotype has a count of ten or more. V and J are TRBV3-1 and TRBJ2-7; perhaps TRBD1 as D (6 bases). The CDR3 spans 15 residues. Trimming removed 4 bases from V and 0 bases from J, with 13 bases in between. CDR1 LGHDT and CDR2 YNNKEL come from the germline V gene (reference sequence). CDR3 DNA: TGTGCCAGCAGCCTCAGACAGGAAAGCTCCTACGAGCAGTACTTC. It yields the protein CASSLRQESSYEQYF.

This clonotype has only a few counts. This may arise from a read error, as a much more abundant clone is one base away. The chain is built from TRBV7-8 and TRBJ2-1; TRBD1 or TRBD2 may be the D gene (5 bases each). Trimming shortened V by 5 bases and J by 6 bases, and 14 bases separated the two germline ends. Looked up from germline, CDR1 is SGHVS and CDR2 is FQNEAQ. This CDR3 is built from 14 residues. The CDR3 bases are TGTGCCAGCAGCGTAGGCAGGGACGGCAATGAGCAGTTCTTC. It translates to CASSVGRDGNEQFF.

Turning to this clonotype: Possible read error: a much larger clone is one base away. The chain links TRBV28 to TRBJ2-5; 14 nucleotides agree with TRBD2. CDR1 is MDHEN, CDR2 SYDVKM, per germline. Trimming took 8 bases from V and 4 from J; bases not matched to a gene: 6. The CDR3 has 15 amino acids. CDR3 in amino acids: CASQGLAGVRETQYF. In DNA, the CDR3 is TGTGCCAGCCAGGGACTAGCGGGAGTTCGAGAGACCCAGTACTTC.

In regard to this clonotype: An end of the junction differs from the germline gene, which may be a read error. The chain employs TRBV5-1 and TRBJ2-2; TRBD2 might be the D (5 bases). The CDR3 sequence is 15 residues long. From germline, CDR1 is SGHRS and CDR2 YFSETQ. CDR3 region: CASSSGRSDTGELVF. CDR3 sequence (DNA): TGCGCCAGCAGCTCCGGCAGGAGCGACACCGGGGAGCTGGTTTTT.

This clonotype has a handful of counts. This chain joins TRBV6-2 or TRBV6-3 and TRBJ1-1; 7 positions agree with TRBD1. Germline loops: CDR1 MNHEY, CDR2 SVGEGT. CDR3 length equals 13 residues. The ends lost 5 bases at V and 11 bases at J; junction bases unmatched: 11. CDR3 amino acids: CASSLQGIGGAFF. The CDR3 region has the DNA TGTGCCAGCAGTCTACAGGGGATCGGAGGGGCTTTCTTT.

Of note for this clonotype: A much larger clone sits a single nucleotide away, making a read error possible. V gene TRBV12-3 or TRBV12-4 combines with J gene TRBJ1-1, with TRBD1 as a possible D gene (5 bases). The CDR3 loop spans 13 amino acids. In DNA form, the CDR3 reads TGTGCCAACAGTTTTCAGGGAAGGACTGAAGCTTTCTTT. It yields the protein CANSFQGRTEAFF.